These 16 T cell receptor beta chains were all obtained from the same sample, sequenced in a study of tumor and adjacent non-tumor tissue in lung cancer. No cell sorting was done before RNA was extracted from the tissue. A modified ARM-PCR protocol with three rounds of nested PCR amplified TCRbeta. TCRdb re-called the multiplex PCR reads with MiXCR, one entry per CDR3 protein. The sample lists 81,000 or so distinct CDR3 sequences, roughly 80% occurring once. Sequencing was performed on lung tumor tissue. Every receptor here comes from a woman aged 45-60 years with non-small cell lung cancer.

The V and J genes are TRBV7-9 and TRBJ1-2, with 8 bases matching TRBD1. J gave up 4 bases and V 5 bases, and 12 bases lay outside the gene matches. CDR3 length: 16 amino acids. Germline V lookup: CDR1 SEHNR, CDR2 FQNEAQ (reference sequence). CDR3 nucleotide sequence: TGTGCCAGCAGCCCCATGCAGGGGGCGCTGTGCTATGGCTACACCTTC. Protein product: CASSPMQGALCYGYTF.

In the case of this clonotype: Just one base apart from a much larger clone, this may be a read error. The genes are TRBV5-1 and TRBJ2-1, with TRBD2 matching 12 bases. Germline V CDR1 and CDR2: SGHRS, YFSETQ. The CDR3 spans 17 residues. CDR3 protein: CASSLKSGLAGFNEHFF. The DNA of the CDR3 is TGCGCCAGCAGCTTGAAAAGCGGACTAGCGGGATTCAATGAGCACTTCTTC.

The J gene is TRBJ2-7, the V gene TRBV28; D is possibly TRBD2 (6 bases). CDR3 size: 17 residues. The germline gives CDR1 MDHEN, CDR2 SYDVKM. The germline V and J ends were trimmed by 7 bases and 4 bases, with 26 bases remaining between them. In nucleotides, the CDR3 is TGTGCCAGCAATATACTCGGACTAACCGAACAACCATACGAGCAGTACTTC. This gives the protein CASNILGLTEQPYEQYF.

This clonotype was observed a single time. Because the CDR3 is missing its conserved closing phenylalanine or tryptophan, this is likely a read error. The rearrangement joins TRBV28 to TRBJ1-1; 10 bases fit TRBD1. This CDR3 has 18 residues. J was trimmed by 7 bases and V by 5 bases; bases with no gene match: 19. The germline CDR1 and CDR2 sequences are MDHEN and SYDVKM. The CDR3 region is CASSPYRSFDRGLGEAFS. CDR3 sequence (DNA): TGTGCCAGCAGTCCCTACAGGAGTTTCGACAGGGGGCTTGGTGAAGCTTTCTCT.

As for this clonotype: The junction differs from germline at one of its ends, possibly a read error. The chain combines TRBV12-3 or TRBV12-4 with TRBJ2-5, with D tentatively TRBD1 (5 bases). The CDR3 has 13 residues. CDR3 sequence: CGSSPGQVETQYF. CDR3 nucleotides: TGTGGCAGCAGCCCTGGACAAGTTGAGACCCAGTACTTT.

To note about this clonotype: The junction does not match germline at one end; this may be a read error. This chain connects TRBV29-1 to TRBJ2-2; 7 nucleotides agree with TRBD2. The CDR3 has 15 residues. In germline, CDR1 is SQVTM, CDR2 ANQGSEA. CDR3 coding DNA: TGCAGCGTTCTTAGCGGGCGTGGGAACATCGGGGAGCTGTTTTTT. Encoded protein: CSVLSGRGNIGELFF.

V is TRBV20-1 and J is TRBJ2-7, with TRBD1 identical over 8 bases. V was pared by 3 bases and J by 2 bases, with 12 bases of the junction left unmatched. The CDR3 is 16 residues long. CDR1 and CDR2 from the germline V gene are DFQATT and SNEGSKA (reference sequence). The DNA of the CDR3 is TGCAGTGCTAGTGGGGACAGGAGGCCTCCGACCTACGAGCAGTACTTC. Translation gives CSASGDRRPPTYEQYF.

Comment on this clonotype: Relative to the germline gene, one junction end is altered; a read error may explain this. The V and J genes are TRBV28 and TRBJ2-2, with D perhaps TRBD1 or TRBD2 (5 bases each). The length of the CDR3 is 12 residues. Germline CDR1 and CDR2: MDHEN and SYDVKM. The CDR3 bases are TGTGCCAGCAGAAAGCCGGCCAGGGAGCCGTATTTT. Translation gives CASRKPAREPYF.

This clonotype was picked up one time. One end of the junction varies from germline; a read error may be responsible. The genes are TRBV29-1 and TRBJ1-1; D unclear. The germline V gene has CDR1 SQVTM and CDR2 ANQGSEA. This CDR3 is 12 amino acids long. The CDR3 protein is CSVKYVGVEAIF. The CDR3 nucleotides are TGCAGCGTAAAATATGTCGGGGTTGAAGCTATCTTT.

This clonotype has ten or more counts. The CDR3 here is CASSLNPPGQKETQYF. The CDR3 nucleotides are TGTGCCAGCAGCTTAAACCCTCCGGGACAGAAAGAGACCCAGTACTTC. V is TRBV7-3 and J is TRBJ2-5; 7 bases map to TRBD1. Trimming cost V 1 base and J 3 bases; bases outside gene matches: 8. Germline loops: CDR1 SGHTA, CDR2 FQGTGA. This CDR3 contains 16 residues.

Remarks on this clonotype: The CDR3 does not end in the conserved phenylalanine or tryptophan, so this is likely a read error. This rearrangement joins TRBV5-4 to TRBJ2-1, with 7 nucleotides matching TRBD1. This CDR3 is built from 14 residues. Germline CDR1 reads SGHNT; CDR2 reads YYREEE (reference sequence). Written as DNA, the CDR3 is TGTGCCAGCACCATGGACAGGTGCTACAATGATCAGTTCTCC. This sequence encodes CASTMDRCYNDQFS.

About this clonotype itself: A much larger clone is a single base away; this may be a read error. This chain links TRBV29-1 with TRBJ2-3; 8 bases align to TRBD2. Per the germline V gene, CDR1 is SQVTM and CDR2 is ANQGSEA. The CDR3 has 12 amino acids. In nucleotides, the CDR3 is TGCAAGGCCGGACTAGCTACAGATACGCAGTATTTT. It encodes CKAGLATDTQYF.

Notes on this clonotype: A read error may produce the germline difference seen at one junction end. The rearrangement links TRBV20-1 to TRBJ2-1; the D gene is possibly TRBD2 (6 bases). Germline-derived CDR1 and CDR2 are DFQATT and SNEGSKA (reference sequence). The CDR3 loop spans 13 amino acids. In DNA form, the CDR3 reads TGTAATGCTAGAGGCGGGATCCACAATGAGCAGTTCTTC. Encoded protein: CNARGGIHNEQFF.

On this clonotype: It is likely a read error, because the conserved phenylalanine at the end of the CDR3 is missing. No DNA is shown, since the ends of the CDR3 on it are uncertain; the CDR3 is the one TCRdb lists. The chain couples TRBV4-1 to TRBJ1-5; the D call of TRBD1 is as the table states it, not checked on the DNA. The CDR3 is made up of 17 amino acids, end residues included. CDR1 MGHRA and CDR2 YSYEKL come from the germline V gene. This CDR3 is CASSQVGTGPGGQPQQC.

The gene calls are TRBV11-2 and TRBJ2-1, with 7 positions matching TRBD2. The CDR3 totals 15 residues. Germline V gene sequence: CDR1 SGHAT, CDR2 FQNNGV. This CDR3 is CVGSFITGGGNEQFF. The CDR3 region has the DNA TGTGTCGGCAGCTTTATAACGGGAGGAGGCAATGAGCAGTTCTTC.

This clonotype has at least ten counts. The chain combines TRBV5-4 with TRBJ2-3; the D is unclear. CDR1 and CDR2 from the germline V gene are SGHNT and YYREEE (reference sequence). The CDR3 is made up of 13 amino acids. V was shortened by 4 bases and J by 4 bases, with 10 bases between the two germline ends. The CDR3 DNA is TGTGCCAGCAGCCCAGACGTGCCAGATACGCAGTATTTT. It yields the protein CASSPDVPDTQYF.